This T cell receptor beta chain is from a study of cytomegalovirus exposure and HLA in healthy donors. Both 60 Vbeta primers and 13 Jbeta primers went into the PCR. Repertoires were generated with immunoSEQ multiplex PCR, while TCRdb's copy carries only in-frame clones and drops some. The data contain around 120,000 clones, about 81% of them singletons. This clone was seen a few times. Germline lookup yields CDR1 LNHDA and CDR2 SQIVND (reference sequence). The CDR3 runs 15 residues. Deletions cut 7 bases from V and 0 bases from J, with 13 bases between. This sequence joins TRBV19 and TRBJ1-5, with D possibly being TRBD1 (5 bases). Sequences were obtained from PBMCs. The sequence came from a woman aged 40 to 55 in good health and CMV-seropositive. The CDR3 DNA sequence: TGTGCCAGTACCCCGGGGGGTCTTAGCAATCAGCCCCAGCATTTT. Translating it yields CASTPGGLSNQPQHF.